The rows below give T cell receptor beta chains drawn from one sample of a study of blood T cells in healthy people across ages. TCRdb analysed the 5' RACE reads with MiXCR anew, one entry per CDR3 protein. The table has roughly 900,000 distinct CDR3 sequences, roughly 50% seen once; the top ten hold roughly 13%. The sequencing input was blood. The receptors originated from a man aged 25-40 years in good health. Both conserved end residues are part of each CDR3. Each record gives: clone size, J gene, D gene, V gene, CDR3 DNA, CDR3 protein. The D gene is left open where the match is weak. Clone size, where shown, is once, few, many, or a class for clones that have expanded.

size: few; J: TRBJ2-7; D: .; V: TRBV20-1; DNA: TGCAGTGCTAGTTACAGGGACGACCACTCCTACGAGCAGTACTTC; CDR3: CSASYRDDHSYEQYF
size: few; J: TRBJ2-5; D: .; V: TRBV20-1; DNA: TGCAGTGGAGGAAATAGGATCCAAGAGACCCAGTACTTC; CDR3: CSGGNRIQETQYF
size: .; J: TRBJ1-2; D: TRBD1; V: TRBV5-1; DNA: TGCGCCAGCAGCCTTGGGACAGGGGAAGGAAGGGACTATGGCTACACCTTC; CDR3: CASSLGTGEGRDYGYTF
size: once; J: TRBJ1-6; D: TRBD1; V: TRBV5-1; DNA: TGCGCCAGCAGCTTGGGGGACGGGACAGCCTATAATTCACCCCTCCACTTT; CDR3: CASSLGDGTAYNSPLHF
size: many; J: TRBJ2-5; D: TRBD2; V: TRBV20-1; DNA: TGCAGTGCTAAGGCCATTAGCGGGGGGCTTACGTACCAAGAGACCCAGTACTTC; CDR3: CSAKAISGGLTYQETQYF
size: .; J: TRBJ2-1; D: TRBD2; V: TRBV29-1; DNA: TGCAGCGTTCGGACTAGCGGGGGGTCTGAGCAGTTCTTC; CDR3: CSVRTSGGSEQFF
size: few; J: TRBJ2-1; D: .; V: TRBV4-1; DNA: TGCGCCAGCAGCCAAGGAGGAAGCGTGAATGAGCAGTTCTTC; CDR3: CASSQGGSVNEQFF
size: .; J: TRBJ2-5; D: .; V: TRBV12-3/TRBV12-4; DNA: TGTGCCAGCAGCCTCGGGTCAGTCGGAGTCTATGAGCAGTACTTC; CDR3: CASSLGSVGVYEQYF
size: .; J: TRBJ2-7; D: TRBD1; V: TRBV28; DNA: TGTGCCAGCAGTTGGGACAGGGCATACTACGAGCAGTACTTC; CDR3: CASSWDRAYYEQYF
size: few; J: TRBJ2-7; D: .; V: TRBV6-2/TRBV6-3; DNA: TGTGCCAGCACCGCGGACACCTACTACGAGCAGTACTTC; CDR3: CASTADTYYEQYF
size: few; J: TRBJ1-5; D: .; V: TRBV4-1; DNA: TGCGCCAGCAGCCAATTCGGGACAAAACAGCCCCAGCATTTT; CDR3: CASSQFGTKQPQHF
size: few; J: TRBJ2-5; D: TRBD2; V: TRBV2; DNA: TGTGCCAGCAGTGGCTACCGGAGCGGGGGTTTCCAAGAGACCCAGTACTTC; CDR3: CASSGYRSGGFQETQYF
size: few; J: TRBJ2-5; D: TRBD1; V: TRBV12-5; DNA: TGTGCTAGTGCTCCGGGACAGCGGCTTCAAGAGACCCAGTACTTC; CDR3: CASAPGQRLQETQYF
size: .; J: TRBJ2-7; D: .; V: TRBV20-1; DNA: TGCAGTGCTAGCCGGGACCCAGGGTGGGAGTACTTC; CDR3: CSASRDPGWEYF
size: .; J: TRBJ1-1; D: .; V: TRBV18; DNA: TGTGCCAGCTCACCGATTTCAGGGGATGAAGCTTTCTTT; CDR3: CASSPISGDEAFF
size: once; J: TRBJ2-4; D: .; V: TRBV14; DNA: TGTGCCAGCAGCCAAGAACCCGGGACCAAAAACATTCAGTACTTC; CDR3: CASSQEPGTKNIQYF
size: .; J: TRBJ1-5; D: TRBD1; V: TRBV24-1; DNA: TGTGCCACCAGTGATGAACGGACAGGCCGCAATCAGCCCCAGCATTTT; CDR3: CATSDERTGRNQPQHF
size: .; J: TRBJ2-4; D: .; V: TRBV7-8; DNA: TGTGCCAGCGCCATCGGACGGGCTGGGGGCAAAAACATTCAGTACTTC; CDR3: CASAIGRAGGKNIQYF
size: .; J: TRBJ1-6; D: TRBD1; V: TRBV20-1; DNA: TGCAGTGCTAGAGTACAGGACAGGGGGATGGGCTCACCCCTCCACTTT; CDR3: CSARVQDRGMGSPLHF
size: few; J: TRBJ2-3; D: TRBD1; V: TRBV10-3; DNA: TGTGCCATCACTGACTCAACTACAGGGGAACAGGGGCGATACGGTACGCAGTATTTT; CDR3: CAITDSTTGEQGRYGTQYF
size: .; J: TRBJ2-7; D: TRBD2; V: TRBV27; DNA: TGTGCCAGCAAACCGCAGGGGACTAGAAATTTGAGGGAGCAGTACTTC; CDR3: CASKPQGTRNLREQYF
size: .; J: TRBJ1-2; D: .; V: TRBV5-6; DNA: TGTGTCAGCAGCTTTTCGCTGCAGGGAAACTATGGCTACACCTTC; CDR3: CVSSFSLQGNYGYTF
size: few; J: TRBJ1-6; D: .; V: TRBV2; DNA: TGTGCCAGCAGTATACAGGGATTGCCACCCCTCCACTTT; CDR3: CASSIQGLPPLHF
size: few; J: TRBJ2-3; D: .; V: TRBV6-1; DNA: TGTGCCAGCAGTGAAGGGCAAGGTCCGGATACGCAGTATTTT; CDR3: CASSEGQGPDTQYF
size: .; J: TRBJ2-5; D: TRBD2; V: TRBV2; DNA: TGTGCCAGCAGCCGACTTTCGGGGGGGGAACAGTACTTC; CDR3: CASSRLSGGEQYF
size: .; J: TRBJ1-2; D: .; V: TRBV20-1; DNA: TGCAGTGCTAGCGAGGGCTTAAACGATGGCTACACCTTC; CDR3: CSASEGLNDGYTF
size: .; J: TRBJ1-2; D: .; V: TRBV4-1; DNA: TGCGCCAGCAGCCAAGACGTAGGATCCCTAGCTTATGGCTACACCTTC; CDR3: CASSQDVGSLAYGYTF
size: .; J: TRBJ2-1; D: .; V: TRBV5-1; DNA: TGCGCCAGCAGCTTGGTTGGGGACAACTACAATGAGCAGTTCTTC; CDR3: CASSLVGDNYNEQFF
size: .; J: TRBJ2-1; D: TRBD2; V: TRBV6-5; DNA: TGTGCCAGCAGCCCTCCTAGCGGGAGGGTTTACAATGAGCAGTTCTTC; CDR3: CASSPPSGRVYNEQFF
size: .; J: TRBJ2-1; D: TRBD2; V: TRBV6-2/TRBV6-3; DNA: TGTGCCAGCAGTTTCTGGGACTACGTTAATGAGCAGTTCTTC; CDR3: CASSFWDYVNEQFF